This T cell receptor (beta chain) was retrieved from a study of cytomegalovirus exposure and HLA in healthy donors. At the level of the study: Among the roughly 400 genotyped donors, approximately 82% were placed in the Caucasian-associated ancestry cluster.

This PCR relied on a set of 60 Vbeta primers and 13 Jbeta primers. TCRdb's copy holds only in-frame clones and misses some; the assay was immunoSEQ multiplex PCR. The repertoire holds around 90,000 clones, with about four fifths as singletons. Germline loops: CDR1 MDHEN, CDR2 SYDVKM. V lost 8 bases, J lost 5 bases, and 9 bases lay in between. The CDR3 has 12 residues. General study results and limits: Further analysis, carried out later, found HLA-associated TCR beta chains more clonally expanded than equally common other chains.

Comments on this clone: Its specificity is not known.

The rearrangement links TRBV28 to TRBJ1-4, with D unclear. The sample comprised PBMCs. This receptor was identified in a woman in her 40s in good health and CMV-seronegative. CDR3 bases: TGTGCCAGCGTGGCGGCGAATGAAAAACTGTTTTTT. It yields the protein CASVAANEKLFF.